The source of this T cell receptor (beta chain) is a study of beta chain features in type 1 diabetes. Study-wide results and caveats: In every one of the four CD4+ subsets, TCRB CDR3s were moderately but significantly shorter in Type 1 diabetes patients.

This clone was counted a few times. The target antigen is unknown. Other nucleotide sequences in the sample specify the same CDR3. Every donor provided one heparinised blood draw, which averaged roughly 120 mL. The entirety of the isolated RNA underwent reverse transcription, so expressed TCRB transcripts were sequenced. The repertoire was sequenced with immunoSEQ multiplex PCR; TCRdb's copy has only in-frame clones and lacks some. Among about 740,000 clones listed, over 10% were seen once. The sequence derives from a young man with type 1 diabetes. Sequencing used naive CD4+ T cells from blood.

CDR3 nucleotides: TGTGCCTGGAGTGTCAATAGGGGGGAGACCCAGTACTTC. This sequence encodes CAWSVNRGETQYF. V gene TRBV30 combines with J gene TRBJ2-5, with D maybe TRBD1 (6 bases). The V gene's germline CDR1 is GTSNPN and CDR2 SVGIG (reference sequence). The CDR3 runs to 13 residues. Between the trimmed V and J ends, which lost 0 bases and 5 bases, there was a span of 10 bases.